Listed here are 24 T cell receptor beta chains from one sample, sequenced in a study of beta chain features in type 1 diabetes. Antigens of these TCRs are unknown. The investigators reverse transcribed all of the isolated RNA, so they sequenced expressed TCRB transcripts. Only in-frame clones appear in the TCRdb table, and some are missing; sequencing was by immunoSEQ multiplex PCR. The repertoire includes hundreds of thousands of clones, over 11% of them detected once, and around 0.04% sits in the top ten. Overall study findings and caveats: Within each of all four CD4+ subsets, Type 1 diabetes patients had TCRB CDR3s that were moderately but significantly shorter.

The specimen was naive CD4+ T cells from blood. Receptors originate from a man younger than 30 with type 1 diabetes.

This clone showed up just a few times. The rearrangement uses TRBV4-1 and TRBJ1-5, with a weak D call TRBD1 (6 bases). Trimming took 1 base from V and 6 from J, leaving 16 bases between them. CDR1 is MGHRA, CDR2 YSYEKL, per germline. The CDR3 loop spans 16 amino acids. DNA of the CDR3: TGCGCCAGCAGCCAAGTAAACATCAGGGGAGGTCAGCCCCAGCATTTT. It specifies CASSQVNIRGGQPQHF.

This clone has just a few counts. This rearrangement joins TRBV6-1 to TRBJ2-7; TRBD1 might be the D (6 bases). There are 13 residues in the CDR3. V lost 6 bases to trimming and J lost 2 bases, with 11 bases between them. CDR1 and CDR2 (germline): MNHNS, SASEGT. The DNA of the CDR3 is TGTGCCAGCAGAGAGGGGGTTCCCTACGAGCAGTACTTC. Translated, it gives CASREGVPYEQYF.

This chain connects TRBV13 to TRBJ1-5, with unresolved D. The V end lost 5 bases, the J end lost 3 bases, and 8 bases lay between the germline ends. This CDR3 is 13 amino acids long. CDR1 and CDR2 (germline): PRHDT, FYEKMQ (reference sequence). This chain's CDR3 is CASSPGLNQPQHF. CDR3 DNA: TGTGCCAGCAGCCCAGGTCTCAATCAGCCCCAGCATTTT.

The chain employs TRBV25-1 and TRBJ2-7; the D gene is possibly TRBD2 (5 bases). V lost 7 bases and J 6 bases, leaving 10 bases between the germline ends. CDR1 is MGHDK, CDR2 SYGVNS, per germline. The CDR3 loop spans 11 amino acids. DNA for the CDR3: TGTGCCAGCAATTCGGGGAGCGAGCAGTACTTC. Its protein product is CASNSGSEQYF.

Details on this clone: Other DNA sequences in this specimen translate into the identical CDR3. V usage is TRBV30 and J usage is TRBJ1-1; no clear D. This CDR3 is built from 11 residues. Looked up from germline, CDR1 is GTSNPN and CDR2 is SVGIG (reference sequence). Trimming removed 4 bases from V and 0 bases from J, with 3 bases in between. CDR3 DNA: TGTGCCTGGACCCTGAACACTGAAGCTTTCTTT. Residues: CAWTLNTEAFF.

This clone was seen only a few times. J is TRBJ2-5 and V is TRBV7-3; D is possibly TRBD1 or TRBD2 (5 bases each). Germline V gene sequence: CDR1 SGHTA, CDR2 FQGTGA. CDR3 length equals 14 residues. Trimming took 2 bases from V and 1 from J, leaving 8 bases between them. Here the CDR3 DNA reads TGTGCCAGCAGCTTAGGGGGTCGCCAAGAGACCCAGTACTTC. Protein sequence: CASSLGGRQETQYF.

This clone was observed a handful of times. This sequence joins TRBV5-4 and TRBJ2-5, with no clear D. The germline gives CDR1 SGHNT, CDR2 YYREEE (reference sequence). CDR3 size: 14 residues. V was shortened by 0 bases and J by 2 bases, with 8 bases between the two germline ends. The CDR3 coding sequence is TGTGCCAGCAGCTTGGACTTAGCTCAAGAGACCCAGTACTTC. Its translation is CASSLDLAQETQYF.

The table lists this clone with a few counts. V and J are TRBV30 and TRBJ2-5; 10 nucleotides align to TRBD1. The better agreement between TRBJ2-7 and the DNA end casts doubt on the J call. Germline assignment: CDR1 GTSNPN and CDR2 SVGIG (reference sequence). There are 14 residues in the CDR3. The CDR3 loop is CAWSRDRGMYEQYF. The CDR3 DNA is TGTGCCTGGAGCCGGGACAGGGGTATGTACGAGCAGTACTTC.

This clone showed up just a few times. The chain has TRBV28 and TRBJ2-3; no clear D gene. Per germline, CDR1 MDHEN and CDR2 SYDVKM. V was cut by 6 bases and J by 5 bases, with 15 bases left in between. This CDR3 comprises 14 residues. The DNA for the CDR3 is TGTGCCAGCAGCCCCGGTGGGCAGATAGATACGCAGTATTTT. It encodes CASSPGGQIDTQYF.

To note about this clone: The junction differs from germline at one of its ends, possibly a read error. The V and J genes are TRBV28 and TRBJ2-2, with TRBD2 matching 7 bases. The CDR3 spans 11 residues. Per germline, CDR1 MDHEN and CDR2 SYDVKM. CDR3 nucleotides: TGTGCCAGCAGTTTTTGGGGGGGGCTGTTTTTT. Protein sequence: CASSFWGGLFF.

This clone was seen a few times. The chain uses TRBV30 and TRBJ1-3; TRBD1 might be the D (5 bases). Trimming removed 1 base from V and 8 bases from J, with 21 bases in between. The CDR3 extends over 16 amino acids. The germline gives CDR1 GTSNPN, CDR2 SVGIG (reference sequence). CDR3 in amino acids: CAWSDPRIRLGHTIYF. The DNA of the CDR3 is TGTGCCTGGAGTGACCCCAGGATACGGTTGGGACACACCATATATTTT.

J is TRBJ2-7 and V is TRBV19; 7 bases are a match to TRBD2. The CDR3 length is 13 residues. V was clipped by 4 bases and J by 5 bases; unmatched bases: 5. From germline, CDR1 is LNHDA and CDR2 SQIVND (reference sequence). This chain's CDR3 is CASSRRTSNEQYF. DNA for the CDR3: TGTGCCAGTAGTAGGCGGACTAGTAACGAGCAGTACTTC.

The gene calls are TRBV5-1 and TRBJ2-3; 9 bases line up with TRBD1. V lost 4 bases, J lost 5 bases, and 8 bases stayed unmatched. There are 15 residues in the CDR3. The germline gives CDR1 SGHRS, CDR2 YFSETQ. This chain's CDR3 is CASSQGQGGEDTQYF. For the CDR3, the DNA is TGCGCCAGCAGCCAGGGACAGGGCGGCGAAGATACGCAGTATTTT.

The rearrangement links TRBV28 to TRBJ1-4, with 7 bases matching TRBD1. Germline CDR1 and CDR2: MDHEN and SYDVKM. CDR3 length equals 16 residues. With V trimmed by 6 bases and J by 3 bases, 10 bases remained unmatched. CDR3 in amino acids: CASSSKQGSANEKLFF. CDR3 in DNA: TGTGCCAGCAGCTCTAAACAGGGGAGTGCTAATGAAAAACTGTTTTTT.

This clone was counted a single time. As DNA, the CDR3 is TGTGCCAGCAGCTTAGATCGTGGACCCAGCACAGATACGCAGTATTTT. This codes for CASSLDRGPSTDTQYF. The chain has TRBV11-2 and TRBJ2-3; D gene uncertain. Germline values: CDR1 SGHAT, CDR2 FQNNGV. V dropped 0 bases and J dropped 0 bases, with 10 bases sitting between them. The CDR3 consists of 16 residues. The complete variable domain, with remaining parts taken from reference TRBV11-2 and TRBJ2-3, reads EAGVAQSPRYKIIEKRQSVAFWCNPISGHATLYWYQQILGQGPKLLIQFQNNGVVDDSQLPKDRFSAERLKGVDSTLKIQPAKLEDSAVYLCASSLDRGPSTDTQYFGPGTRLTVL.

This clone has more than one count but fewer than ten. A read error may account for a junction end that differs from germline. J is TRBJ2-5 and V is TRBV15, with 10 nucleotides matching TRBD2. There are 13 residues in the CDR3. In germline, CDR1 is LNHNV, CDR2 YYDKDF (reference sequence). In nucleotides, the CDR3 is TGTGCCACCAGCAGAGGAGGGACTAGCGTCAGCGACTTC. As protein: CATSRGGTSVSDF. The full variable domain, its missing parts supplied by reference TRBV15 and TRBJ2-5, is DAMVIQNPRYQVTQFGKPVTLSCSQTLNHNVMYWYQQKSSQAPKLLFHYYDKDFNNEADTPDNFQSRRPNTSFCFLDIRSPGLGDTAMYLCATSRGGTSVSDFGPGTRLLVL.

This clone was counted between two and nine times. V usage is TRBV7-6 and J usage is TRBJ2-4, with 11 bases that match TRBD2. The V segment lost 5 bases and the J segment 7 bases; nucleotides outside the gene matches: 7. The CDR3 contains 15 residues. The germline V gene has CDR1 SGHVS and CDR2 FNYEAQ. In DNA form, the CDR3 reads TGTGCCAGCAGCACTGATCTAGCGGGAGGTAACATTCAGTACTTC. This translates into CASSTDLAGGNIQYF.

A few counts support this clone. The chain employs TRBV7-2 and TRBJ2-3, with D possibly being TRBD1 or TRBD2 (5 bases each). The CDR3 length is 14 residues. The V gene lost 5 bases and the J gene lost 6 bases, with 15 bases spanning the gap. CDR1 SGHTA and CDR2 FQGNSA come from the germline V gene. CDR3 sequence reads: CASSPSGPTDTQYF. DNA of the CDR3: TGTGCCAGCAGCCCCTCGGGGCCCACTGATACGCAGTATTTT.

This clone was counted only a few times. This chain links TRBV6-1 with TRBJ1-5; 7 bases are a match to TRBD1. Germline CDR1 reads MNHNS; CDR2 reads SASEGT. Germline trimming cut 6 bases from V and 2 bases from J; bases unmatched to any gene: 4. CDR3 size: 14 residues. CDR3 protein: CASREGQRNQPQHF. The CDR3 DNA follows: TGTGCCAGCAGGGAGGGACAGCGCAATCAGCCCCAGCATTTT.

This clone was seen more than once but under ten times. The identical CDR3 is also encoded by other nucleotide sequences in the sample. The chain couples TRBV30 to TRBJ1-2, with D possibly TRBD1 on 5 matching bases. Trimming removed 2 bases from V and 4 bases from J, with 11 bases in between. Germline CDR1 reads GTSNPN; CDR2 reads SVGIG (reference sequence). The CDR3 is 13 amino acids. CDR3 protein: CAWSPPDSYGYTF. The CDR3 DNA is TGTGCCTGGAGTCCCCCAGACAGCTATGGCTACACCTTC.

The V gene is TRBV28, the J gene TRBJ2-5; tentative D call: TRBD2 (6 bases). Germline V lookup: CDR1 MDHEN, CDR2 SYDVKM. The V end lost 8 bases, the J end lost 3 bases, and 13 bases lay between the germline ends. The CDR3 is made up of 13 amino acids. CDR3 loop: CASRPRGEETQYF. The CDR3 region has the DNA TGTGCCAGCCGCCCGCGGGGAGAAGAGACCCAGTACTTC. Drawing the rest from reference TRBV28 and TRBJ2-5, the complete variable domain is DVKVTQSSRYLVKRTGEKVFLECVQDMDHENMFWYRQDPGLGLRLIYFSYDVKMKEKGDIPEGYSVSREKKERFSLILESASTNQTSMYLCASRPRGEETQYFGPGTRLLVL.

The chain recombines TRBV4-3 with TRBJ1-1; D is ambiguous. CDR3 length equals 17 residues. Trimming stripped 2 bases from V and 4 bases from J, with 20 bases between. The germline gives CDR1 LGHNA, CDR2 YSLEER. In DNA form, the CDR3 reads TGCGCCAGCAGCCAAAGGCAGGATACCTCGAGGAGCACTGAAGCTTTCTTT. This sequence encodes CASSQRQDTSRSTEAFF.

The rearrangement links TRBV30 to TRBJ1-5; the D is unclear. CDR3 length: 14 amino acids. Germline assignment: CDR1 GTSNPN and CDR2 SVGIG (reference sequence). Deletions cut 2 bases from V and 4 bases from J, with 12 bases between. This CDR3 reads CAWSINARNQPQHF. The CDR3 bases are TGTGCCTGGAGTATCAACGCCCGAAATCAGCCCCAGCATTTT.

In this sample, this clone turned up a few times. This chain uses TRBV7-2 with TRBJ1-5, with D unclear. Trimming left V 4 bases short and J 0 bases short, with 7 bases between. The CDR3 is 14 residues long. The germline V gene encodes CDR1 SGHTA and CDR2 FQGNSA. The chain's CDR3 is CASSSVGSNQPQHF. DNA of the CDR3: TGTGCCAGCAGCTCCGTCGGTAGCAATCAGCCCCAGCATTTT.